The 23 T cell receptor beta chains below come from one sample, sequenced in a study of molecular identifiers for immune sequencing clone quantification. TCRdb ran MiXCR on the PCR reads and lists one entry per CDR3 protein. Of about 640,000 distinct CDR3 sequences detected, about 20% appear once; the ten largest clones hold 0.85%. The sequencing input was naive CD8+ T cells from blood, with Jurkat cell RNA spiked in. As for subset: FACS-sorted CD8+CD4-CCR7+CD45RA+ naive T cells. The receptors here all came from a human donor in good health. Some libraries in this study had Jurkat cell RNA spiked in.

This clonotype was recorded many times. The chain is built from TRBV19 and TRBJ2-7; perhaps D is TRBD1 or TRBD2 (6 bases each). Trimming removed 6 bases from V and 2 bases from J, with 11 bases in between. The CDR3 spans 13 residues. Per germline, CDR1 LNHDA and CDR2 SQIVND (reference sequence). CDR3: CASRGGRPYEQYF. CDR3 DNA: TGTGCCAGTAGAGGGGGGCGTCCCTACGAGCAGTACTTC.

As for this clonotype: Since no conserved phenylalanine or tryptophan closes the CDR3, a read error is the likely cause. V gene TRBV18 combines with J gene TRBJ1-3; D uncertain. This CDR3 is built from 16 residues. Germline assignment: CDR1 KGHSH and CDR2 LQKENI. V was cut by 5 bases and J by 0 bases, with 14 bases left in between. The CDR3 DNA reads as TGTGCCAGCTCAATGGACGGTTTGAGCTCTGGAAACACCATATATCTT. Its protein product is CASSMDGLSSGNTIYL.

This clonotype was seen repeatedly, ten times or more. The chain uses TRBV19 and TRBJ2-1, with D unresolved. V was pared by 4 bases and J by 2 bases, with 12 bases between. The CDR3 length is 15 residues. In germline, CDR1 is LNHDA, CDR2 SQIVND (reference sequence). The CDR3 loop reads CASSRIPGPYNEQFF. The CDR3 bases are TGTGCCAGTAGTAGAATACCTGGGCCCTACAATGAGCAGTTCTTC.

Many counts were recorded for this clonotype. This chain joins TRBV7-9 and TRBJ1-1; TRBD1 aligns across 8 bases. CDR1 and CDR2 from the germline V gene are SEHNR and FQNEAQ (reference sequence). The CDR3 contains 16 residues. The ends lost 2 bases at V and 4 bases at J; junction bases unmatched: 9. CDR3 residues: CASSLIAGGIGTEAFF. The CDR3 coding sequence is TGTGCCAGCAGCTTAATTGCAGGGGGCATCGGCACTGAAGCTTTCTTT.

This chain links TRBV11-1 with TRBJ2-3; TRBD2 agrees at 9 bases. V lost 5 bases, J lost 6 bases, and 12 bases stayed unmatched. Germline CDR1 and CDR2: SGHAT and FQDESV (reference sequence). The CDR3 is 16 amino acids. Here the CDR3 reads CASSPSLAGYDDTQYF. CDR3 coding DNA: TGTGCCAGCAGCCCCAGCCTAGCGGGGTACGATGATACGCAGTATTTT. Full variable domain (remainder filled in from reference TRBV11-1 and TRBJ2-3): EAEVAQSPRYKITEKSQAVAFWCDPISGHATLYWYRQILGQGPELLVQFQDESVVDDSQLPKDRFSAERLKGVDSTLKIQPAELGDSAMYLCASSPSLAGYDDTQYFGPGTRLTVL.

This clonotype was seen at least ten times. For the CDR3, the DNA is TGTGCCAGCAGCTTAGGTAGTGGGGGAGTCACAGATACGCAGTATTTT. Residues: CASSLGSGGVTDTQYF. The J gene is TRBJ2-3, the V gene TRBV7-3; possibly TRBD1 or TRBD2 for D (5 bases each). The CDR3 is 16 residues long. CDR1 is SGHTA, CDR2 FQGTGA, per germline. V was pared by 2 bases and J by 2 bases, with 14 bases between. The complete variable domain, with remaining parts taken from reference TRBV7-3 and TRBJ2-3, reads GAGVSQTPSNKVTEKGKYVELRCDPISGHTALYWYRQSLGQGPEFLIYFQGTGAADDSGLPNDRFFAVRPEGSVSTLKIQRTERGDSAVYLCASSLGSGGVTDTQYFGPGTRLTVL.

In regard to this clonotype: The conserved phenylalanine or tryptophan normally closing the CDR3 is absent here, so this likely arose from a read error. J is TRBJ2-7 and V is TRBV27, with D possibly TRBD2 on 7 matching bases. Germline lookup yields CDR1 MNHEY and CDR2 SMNVEV (reference sequence). The CDR3 runs to 12 residues. V lost 8 bases and J 6 bases, leaving 14 bases between the germline ends. This chain's CDR3 is CASGGAGAEQYL. The CDR3 bases are TGTGCCAGCGGGGGGGCGGGGGCCGAGCAGTACCTC.

This clonotype was seen repeatedly, ten times or more. Germline and junction disagree at one end, which may indicate a read error. This rearrangement joins TRBV7-9 to TRBJ1-2; D is perhaps TRBD1 (5 bases). The CDR3 has 11 amino acids. Germline CDR1 is SEHNR and CDR2 is FQNEAQ (reference sequence). For the CDR3, the DNA is TGTGCCAGCAGCGAGTCGGACAACGCGGTCTTC. Protein sequence: CASSESDNAVF.

The chain recombines TRBV4-1 with TRBJ2-3, with 11 bases identical to TRBD2. V lost 5 bases to trimming and J lost 2 bases; unmatched junction nucleotides: 9. Germline-derived CDR1 and CDR2 are MGHRA and YSYEKL. This CDR3 region has 17 residues. The DNA for the CDR3 is TGCGCCAGCAGCGTAATCGGACTAGCGGGCCCCACAGATACGCAGTATTTT. Protein product: CASSVIGLAGPTDTQYF.

The V gene is TRBV12-3 or TRBV12-4, the J gene TRBJ1-2; D is perhaps TRBD1 (6 bases). The CDR3 is 14 residues long. Trimming left V 3 bases short and J 2 bases short, with 10 bases between. CDR3 region: CASSFSDSNYGYTF. In DNA, the CDR3 is TGTGCCAGCAGTTTCTCGGACAGCAACTATGGCTACACCTTC.

This clonotype was observed a few times. CDR3 in DNA: TGTGCCAGCAGTCTGACAGGGAGAAGCTCCTATAATTCACCCCTCCACTTT. Translation gives CASSLTGRSSYNSPLHF. The V gene is TRBV5-4, the J gene TRBJ1-6; 7 bases map to TRBD1. Germline V CDR1 and CDR2: SGHNT, YYREEE (reference sequence). Trimming cost V 5 bases and J 0 bases; bases outside gene matches: 8. CDR3 length: 17 amino acids.

The sample holds many counts of this clonotype. The V gene is TRBV6-2 or TRBV6-3, the J gene TRBJ1-1; D might be TRBD1 (5 bases). The V end lost 2 bases, the J end lost 6 bases, and 10 bases lay between the germline ends. The length of the CDR3 is 13 residues. Germline V gives CDR1 MNHEY, CDR2 SVGEGT. DNA of the CDR3: TGTGCCAGCAGTTACGAGGGGTTTGCTGAAGCTTTCTTT. The encoded protein is CASSYEGFAEAFF.

This clonotype was seen many times. The CDR3 nucleotides are TGTGCCAGCAGTTTAACCATTGACAGGGGGCCCTACGAGCAGTACTTC. It encodes CASSLTIDRGPYEQYF. The chain carries TRBV6-6 and TRBJ2-7, with 10 bases fitting TRBD1. Germline lookup yields CDR1 MNHNY and CDR2 SVGAGI (reference sequence). The CDR3 has 16 amino acids. V gave up 4 bases and J gave up 2 bases; unmatched junction bases: 8.

In this sample, this clonotype turned up a few times. The V and J genes are TRBV7-6 and TRBJ1-1; no clear D gene. Trimming took off 1 base at V and 0 bases at J, with 9 bases between the two ends. CDR3 length: 15 amino acids. CDR1 SGHVS and CDR2 FNYEAQ come from the germline V gene. CDR3 sequence reads: CASSLGAEMNTEAFF. DNA for the CDR3: TGTGCCAGCAGCTTAGGAGCAGAAATGAACACTGAAGCTTTCTTT.

This clonotype has just a few counts. The chain joins TRBV19 to TRBJ2-7; TRBD2 agrees at 12 bases. This CDR3 has 17 amino acids. Germline CDR1 and CDR2: LNHDA and SQIVND (reference sequence). J lost 3 bases, V lost 1 base, and 7 bases had no gene match. The CDR3 coding sequence is TGTGCCAGTAGTATAGCAGGACTAGCGGGAAATTACTACGAGCAGTACTTC. This codes for CASSIAGLAGNYYEQYF. Combining the CDR3 with reference TRBV19 and TRBJ2-7 gives the whole variable domain DGGITQSPKYLFRKEGQNVTLSCEQNLNHDAMYWYRQDPGQGLRLIYYSQIVNDFQKGDIAEGYSVSREKKESFPLTVTSAQKNPTAFYLCASSIAGLAGNYYEQYFGPGTRLTVT.

This clonotype appeared many times. This chain connects TRBV30 to TRBJ1-1; TRBD1 matches 8 bases. The CDR3 is 15 residues long. The V gene end was trimmed by 3 bases and the J gene end by 5 bases; junction bases not matched to a gene: 11. Germline values: CDR1 GTSNPN, CDR2 SVGIG (reference sequence). The CDR3 sequence: CAWSELPGGSTEAFF. CDR3 nucleotide sequence: TGTGCCTGGAGCGAACTCCCAGGGGGCTCGACTGAAGCTTTCTTT. The full variable domain, in which reference TRBV30 and TRBJ1-1 provide the parts outside the CDR3, is SQTIHQWPATLVQPVGSPLSLECTVEGTSNPNLYWYRQAAGRGLQLLFYSVGIGQISSEVPQNLSASRPQDRQFILSSKKLLLSDSGFYLCAWSELPGGSTEAFFGQGTRLTVV.

About this clonotype: This may come from a read error, since a much larger clone is one base off. This chain joins TRBV7-9 and TRBJ2-5, with D unclear. The CDR3 covers 13 residues. Germline V lookup: CDR1 SEHNR, CDR2 FQNEAQ (reference sequence). Here the CDR3 reads CAGSPEGSETQYF. In DNA form, the CDR3 reads TGTGCCGGCAGCCCCGAAGGGTCAGAGACCCAGTACTTC. The full variable domain, with the rest looked up from reference TRBV7-9 and TRBJ2-5, is DTGVSQNPRHKITKRGQNVTFRCDPISEHNRLYWYRQTLGQGPEFLTYFQNEAQLEKSRLLSDRFSAERPKGSFSTLEIQRTEQGDSAMYLCAGSPEGSETQYFGPGTRLLVL.

J is TRBJ2-7 and V is TRBV6-2 or TRBV6-3, with D unresolved. Between the trimmed V and J ends, which lost 4 bases and 5 bases, there was a span of 9 bases. This CDR3 contains 12 residues. Germline assignment: CDR1 MNHEY and CDR2 SVGEGT. CDR3 protein: CASSWLNDEQYF. CDR3 coding DNA: TGTGCCAGCAGTTGGTTGAATGACGAGCAGTACTTC.

As to this clonotype: Since the CDR3 does not end with the conserved phenylalanine or tryptophan, this likely comes from a read error. The rearrangement links TRBV4-2 to TRBJ2-7; D is ambiguous. V lost 2 bases, J lost 4 bases, and 3 bases lay in between. The CDR3 runs 11 residues. CDR1 and CDR2 (germline): LGHNA, YNFKEQ. The CDR3 nucleotides are TGTGCCAGCAGCCAAAATTACGAGCAGTACCTC. Protein product: CASSQNYEQYL.

On this clonotype itself: At one of its ends the junction is not consistent with the germline gene, which may arise from a read error. The CDR3 loop reads CASSSGPNTEALF. The CDR3 DNA is TGTGCCAGTAGTTCCGGACCGAACACTGAAGCTCTCTTT. This chain connects TRBV19 to TRBJ1-1; D remains ambiguous. Germline CDR1 reads LNHDA; CDR2 reads SQIVND (reference sequence). This CDR3 is 13 amino acids long.

This clonotype showed up many times. The chain couples TRBV12-3 or TRBV12-4 to TRBJ2-5, with unresolved D. V was shortened by 6 bases and J by 1 base, with 9 bases between the two germline ends. The CDR3 has 13 residues. The chain's CDR3 is CASSPYTQETQYF. The CDR3 DNA reads TGTGCCAGCAGCCCGTATACCCAAGAGACCCAGTACTTC.

This clonotype was seen repeatedly, ten times or more. This chain joins TRBV6-5 and TRBJ2-7; unclear D gene. The CDR3 consists of 14 residues. CDR1 is MNHEY, CDR2 SVGAGI, per germline. V was cut by 2 bases and J by 0 bases, with 8 bases left in between. CDR3 in DNA: TGTGCCAGCAGTTACATTGGCAGCTCCTACGAGCAGTACTTC. Its translation is CASSYIGSSYEQYF.

The CDR3 protein is CASSLHEQAGGYEQYF. CDR3 sequence (DNA): TGTGCCAGCAGTCTCCACGAACAAGCCGGAGGCTACGAGCAGTACTTC. The chain uses TRBV9 and TRBJ2-7; possible D gene TRBD2, 5 bases. Trimming left V 5 bases short and J 3 bases short, with 21 bases between. This CDR3 spans 16 amino acids. Looked up from germline, CDR1 is SGDLS and CDR2 is YYNGEE. Combining the CDR3 with reference TRBV9 and TRBJ2-7 gives the whole variable domain DSGVTQTPKHLITATGQRVTLRCSPRSGDLSVYWYQQSLDQGLQFLIQYYNGEERAKGNILERFSAQQFPDLHSELNLSSLELGDSALYFCASSLHEQAGGYEQYFGPGTRLTVT.